The sequence of this T cell receptor (beta chain) was determined in a study of T cells after yellow fever vaccination. Each CDR3 protein is one row after TCRdb ran MiXCR on the 5' RACE reads. The sample lists some 340,000 distinct CDR3 sequences, approximately 11% occurring once. Germline CDR1 reads SGHRS; CDR2 reads YFSETQ. The CDR3 has 14 amino acids. Trimming pared 0 bases from V and 6 bases from J, leaving 10 bases between. Sequences were derived from CD4+ T cells sorted from PBMCs, sampled 45 days after the yellow fever booster vaccination. The rearrangement joins TRBV5-1 to TRBJ1-3; no firm D call. The clonotype was recovered from a man between 18 and 29 years old who received the YFV17D yellow fever vaccine. In DNA, the CDR3 is TGCGCCAGCAGCTTGGCTGGACGGGCAAACACCATATATTTT. Encoded protein: CASSLAGRANTIYF.